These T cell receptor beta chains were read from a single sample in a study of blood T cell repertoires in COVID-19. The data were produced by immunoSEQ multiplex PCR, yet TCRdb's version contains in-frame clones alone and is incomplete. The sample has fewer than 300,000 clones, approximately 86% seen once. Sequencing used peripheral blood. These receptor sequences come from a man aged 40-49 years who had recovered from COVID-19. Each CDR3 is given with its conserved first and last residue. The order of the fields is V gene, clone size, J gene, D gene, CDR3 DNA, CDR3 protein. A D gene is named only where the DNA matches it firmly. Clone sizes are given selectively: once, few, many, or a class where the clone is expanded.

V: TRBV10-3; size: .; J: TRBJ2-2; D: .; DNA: TGTGCCATCAAACCGGGGACCGGGGAGCTGTTTTTT; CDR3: CAIKPGTGELFF
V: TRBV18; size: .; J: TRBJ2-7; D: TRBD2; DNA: TGTGCCAGCTCACCACGGCCTAGCGGGGGGCACGAGCAGTACTTC; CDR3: CASSPRPSGGHEQYF
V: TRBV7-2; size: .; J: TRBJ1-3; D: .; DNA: TGTGCCAGCAGCTTCCAGACGGGGGCTGGAAACACCATATATTTT; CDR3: CASSFQTGAGNTIYF
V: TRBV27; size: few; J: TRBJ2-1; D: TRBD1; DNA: TGTGCCAGCAGTATCCCGGGACAGGGGCGAAATGAGCAGTTCTTC; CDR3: CASSIPGQGRNEQFF
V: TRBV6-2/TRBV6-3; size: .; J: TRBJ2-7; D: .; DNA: TGTGCCAGCAGTAAGGAGGGCTACGGGACCTACGAGCAGTACTTC; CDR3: CASSKEGYGTYEQYF
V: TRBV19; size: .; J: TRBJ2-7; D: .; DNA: TGTGCCAGTAGTATAGCCAGTGTGTCTTCCTACGAGCAGTACTTC; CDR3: CASSIASVSSYEQYF
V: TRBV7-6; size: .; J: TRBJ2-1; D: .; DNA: TGTGCCAGCAGCTTTTTTCGGGGCTACAATGAGCAGTTCTTC; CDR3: CASSFFRGYNEQFF
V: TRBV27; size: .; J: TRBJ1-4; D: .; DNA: TGTGCCAGCAGTTTCCTCGGGAATGAAAAACTGTTTTTT; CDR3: CASSFLGNEKLFF
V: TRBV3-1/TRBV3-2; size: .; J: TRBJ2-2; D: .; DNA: TGTGCCAGCAGCCAAGCGTCAGCGGGTACCGGGGAGCTGTTTTTT; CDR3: CASSQASAGTGELFF
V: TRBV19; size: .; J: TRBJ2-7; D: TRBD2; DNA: TGTGCCAGTAGTAACGGACTAGCGGGGGCCTACGAGCAGTACTTC; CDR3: CASSNGLAGAYEQYF
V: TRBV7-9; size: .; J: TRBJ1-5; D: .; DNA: TGTGCCAGCAGCTTAGGGCCTTTGCAGCCCCAGCATTTT; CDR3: CASSLGPLQPQHF